This TCR beta chain comes out of a study of radiation and T cells in renal cell carcinoma. On this clone itself: What it recognizes is unknown.

Clones were sequenced by immunoSEQ multiplex PCR, and TCRdb holds only the in-frame ones, with some missing. The table has roughly 5,600 clones, 68% seen once. The germline gives CDR1 LGHNA, CDR2 YNFKEQ. Trimming removed 5 bases from V and 1 base from J, with 17 bases in between. This CDR3 is built from 16 residues. Study-wide results and caveats: Top 100 clonotypes averaged about 54% in irradiated versus about 45% in nephrectomy-only tumors.

Treatment meaning: treatment-naive control, cytoreductive nephrectomy. This renal cell carcinoma was of the clear cell type. This clonotype was sampled from a human donor with renal cell carcinoma. The chain combines TRBV4-2 with TRBJ1-2; tentatively, D is TRBD1 (6 bases). Sequences were derived from tumor tissue, sampled from a patient whose treatment was nephrectomy without radiotherapy. This chain's CDR3 is CASSLAGAQYNYGYTF. CDR3 DNA sequence: TGTGCCAGCAGCTTGGCGGGGGCGCAATATAACTATGGCTACACCTTC.